Sequencing of this T cell receptor beta chain was carried out in a study of cytomegalovirus exposure and HLA in healthy donors. Overall study: The 95 to 150 validation repertoires and the 666 first-cohort repertoires shared a platform, a later analysis reported.

Study-wide points: In vitro data verified a few CMV-associated chains as specific for CMV antigens. Most TCR sequences were uncommon, yet certain public TCRs appeared in many donors.

Separation from the 666-subject first cohort characterized the roughly 120-subject validation cohort, to which the donors belonged. Germline CDR1 reads SGHTA; CDR2 reads FQGNSA. This CDR3 contains 14 residues. Trimming cost V 1 base and J 6 bases, with 13 bases left between them. Remarks on this clone: The antigen remains unidentified.

Only in-frame clones appear in the TCRdb table, and some are missing; sequencing was by immunoSEQ multiplex PCR. Among approximately 59,000 clones listed, around 93% were seen once. This chain links TRBV7-2 with TRBJ2-7; tentatively, D is TRBD2 (6 bases). Material for sequencing was PBMCs. The source is a man in his late teens or twenties in good health and CMV-seropositive. The CDR3 spells CASSLETGVSEQYF. CDR3 DNA sequence: TGTGCCAGCAGCTTAGAAACGGGAGTTAGCGAGCAGTACTTC.